This TCR beta chain was obtained from a study of glioma-infiltrating T cells after dendritic cell vaccination. The method was immunoSEQ multiplex PCR; TCRdb's version includes in-frame clones alone and lacks a portion of them. The sample lists 85,000 to 100,000 clones; less than 85% were seen once. The sample's time point: after dendritic cell vaccination, including at tumor progression/relapse. Blood PBMC samples: pre-vaccination, two weeks post third vaccination, and at tumor progression. Germline V gives CDR1 MNHNS, CDR2 SASEGT. The CDR3 is 15 amino acids. J was trimmed by 7 bases and V by 4 bases; bases with no gene match: 10. This clone was counted a single time.

The clonotype was recovered from a human donor with glioblastoma. The chain carries TRBV6-1 and TRBJ2-4; 7 bases agree with TRBD1. Specimen: blood, collected after dendritic cell vaccination. CDR3 nucleotides: TGTGCCAGCAGTGGCGACAGGGCGGGTGGGAACATTCAGTACTTC. The encoded protein is CASSGDRAGGNIQYF.